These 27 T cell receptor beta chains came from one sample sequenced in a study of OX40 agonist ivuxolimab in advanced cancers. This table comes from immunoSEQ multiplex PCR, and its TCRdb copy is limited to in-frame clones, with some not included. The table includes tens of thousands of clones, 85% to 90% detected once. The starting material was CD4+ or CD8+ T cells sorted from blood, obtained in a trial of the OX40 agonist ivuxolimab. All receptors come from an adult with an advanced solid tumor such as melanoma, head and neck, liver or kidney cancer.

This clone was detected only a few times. The CDR3 bases are TGTGCCAGCAGCTTAGTGTCGGGGGGTTTCTCCTACGAGCAGTACTTC. Translation gives CASSLVSGGFSYEQYF. This chain uses TRBV7-6 with TRBJ2-7; 7 nucleotides line up with TRBD2. The CDR3 has 16 residues. V trimming: 1 base; J trimming: 0 bases; junction bases outside the gene matches: 6. Per germline, CDR1 SGHVS and CDR2 FNYEAQ.

The CDR3 reads CASSQGGVTNEKLFF. CDR3 sequence (DNA): TGCGCCAGCAGTCAGGGTGGGGTGACTAATGAAAAACTGTTTTTT. The chain carries TRBV23-1 and TRBJ1-4; D remains unclear. TRBV23-1 is placed among ORFs of uncertain function. Trimming removed 3 bases from V and 2 bases from J, with 10 bases in between. The CDR3 covers 15 residues.

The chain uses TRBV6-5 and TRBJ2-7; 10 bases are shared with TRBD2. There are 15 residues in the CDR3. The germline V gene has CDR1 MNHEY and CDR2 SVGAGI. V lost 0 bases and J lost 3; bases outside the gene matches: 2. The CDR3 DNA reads TGTGCCAGCAGTTACTCGAGGACTAGCGGCTACGAGCAGTACTTC. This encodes CASSYSRTSGYEQYF.

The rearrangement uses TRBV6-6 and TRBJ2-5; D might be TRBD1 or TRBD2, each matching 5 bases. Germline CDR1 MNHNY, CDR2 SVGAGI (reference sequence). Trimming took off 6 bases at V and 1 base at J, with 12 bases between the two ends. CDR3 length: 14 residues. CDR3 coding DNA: TGTGCCAGCAGACGAAGTGGGGGCCAAGAGACCCAGTACTTC. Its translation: CASRRSGGQETQYF.

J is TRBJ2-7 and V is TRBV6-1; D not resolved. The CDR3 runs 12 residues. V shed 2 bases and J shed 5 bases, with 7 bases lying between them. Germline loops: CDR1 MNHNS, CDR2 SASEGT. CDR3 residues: CASSELKDEQYF. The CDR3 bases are TGTGCCAGCAGTGAATTGAAGGACGAGCAGTACTTC.

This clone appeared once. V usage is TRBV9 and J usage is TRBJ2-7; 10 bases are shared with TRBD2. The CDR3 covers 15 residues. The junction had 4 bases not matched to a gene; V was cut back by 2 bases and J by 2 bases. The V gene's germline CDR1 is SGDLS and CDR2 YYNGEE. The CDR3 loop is CASSVGLAPTYEQYF. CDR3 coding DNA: TGTGCCAGCAGCGTGGGACTAGCGCCAACCTACGAGCAGTACTTC.

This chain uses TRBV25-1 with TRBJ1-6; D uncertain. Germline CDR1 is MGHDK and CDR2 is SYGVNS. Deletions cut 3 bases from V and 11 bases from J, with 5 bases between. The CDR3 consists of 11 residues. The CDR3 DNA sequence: TGTGCCAGCAGTGAGGGGACACCCCTCCACTTT. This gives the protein CASSEGTPLHF. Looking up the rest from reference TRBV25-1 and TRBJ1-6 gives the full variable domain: EADIYQTPRYLVIGTGKKITLECSQTMGHDKMYWYQQDPGMELHLIHYSYGVNSTEKGDLSSESTVSRIRTEHFPLTLESARPSHTSQYLCASSEGTPLHFGNGTRLTVT.

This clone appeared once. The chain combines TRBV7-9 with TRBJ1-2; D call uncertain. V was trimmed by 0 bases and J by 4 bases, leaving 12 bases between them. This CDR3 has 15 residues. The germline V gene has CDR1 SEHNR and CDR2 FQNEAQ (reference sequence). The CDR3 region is CASSLADLPAYGYTF. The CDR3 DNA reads TGTGCCAGCAGCTTAGCGGACTTACCGGCCTATGGCTACACCTTC.

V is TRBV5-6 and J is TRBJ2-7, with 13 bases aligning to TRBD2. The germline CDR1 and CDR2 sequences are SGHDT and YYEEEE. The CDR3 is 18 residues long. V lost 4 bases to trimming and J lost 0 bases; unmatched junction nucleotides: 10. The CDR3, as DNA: TGTGCCAGCAGCCAACTTTTCGGACTAGCGGGGGACTCCTACGAGCAGTACTTC. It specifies CASSQLFGLAGDSYEQYF.

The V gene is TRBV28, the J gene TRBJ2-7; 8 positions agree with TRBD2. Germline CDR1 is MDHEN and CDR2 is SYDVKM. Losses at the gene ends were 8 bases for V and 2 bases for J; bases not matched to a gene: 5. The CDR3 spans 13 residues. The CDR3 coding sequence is TGTGCCAGCGGCTCACTAGCGGCCTACGAGCAGTACTTC. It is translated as CASGSLAAYEQYF.

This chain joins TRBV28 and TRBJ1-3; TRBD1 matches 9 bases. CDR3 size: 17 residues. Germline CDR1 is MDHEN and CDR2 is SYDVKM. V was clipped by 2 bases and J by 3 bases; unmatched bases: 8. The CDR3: CASSLPIQGAGGNTIYF. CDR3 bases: TGTGCCAGCAGTTTACCCATACAGGGGGCCGGTGGAAACACCATATATTTT.

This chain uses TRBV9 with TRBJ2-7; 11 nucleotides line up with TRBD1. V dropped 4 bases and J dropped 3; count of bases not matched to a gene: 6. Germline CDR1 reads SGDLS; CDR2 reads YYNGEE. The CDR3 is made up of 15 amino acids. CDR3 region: CASSPRTGGFYEQYF. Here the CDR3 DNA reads TGTGCCAGCAGCCCCCGGACAGGGGGCTTCTACGAGCAGTACTTC.

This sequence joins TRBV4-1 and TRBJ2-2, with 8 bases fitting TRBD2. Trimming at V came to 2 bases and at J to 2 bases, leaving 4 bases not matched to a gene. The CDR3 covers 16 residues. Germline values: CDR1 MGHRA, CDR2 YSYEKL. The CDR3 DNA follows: TGCGCCAGCAGCCAAACGGGGGGGGCCAACACCGGGGAGCTGTTTTTT. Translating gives CASSQTGGANTGELFF.

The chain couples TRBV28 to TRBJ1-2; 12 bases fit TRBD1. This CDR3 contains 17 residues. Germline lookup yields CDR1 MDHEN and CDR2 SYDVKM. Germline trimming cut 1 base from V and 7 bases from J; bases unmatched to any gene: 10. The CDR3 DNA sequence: TGTGCCAGCAGTTTATTAAGAGGGACAGGGGGCCTAGCTGGCTACACCTTC. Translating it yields CASSLLRGTGGLAGYTF.

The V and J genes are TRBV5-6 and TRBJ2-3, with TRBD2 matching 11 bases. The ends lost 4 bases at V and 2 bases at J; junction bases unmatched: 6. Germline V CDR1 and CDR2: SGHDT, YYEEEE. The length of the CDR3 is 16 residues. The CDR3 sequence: CASSLGTSGPTDTQYF. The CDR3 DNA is TGTGCCAGCAGCCTCGGGACTAGCGGACCCACAGATACGCAGTATTTT.

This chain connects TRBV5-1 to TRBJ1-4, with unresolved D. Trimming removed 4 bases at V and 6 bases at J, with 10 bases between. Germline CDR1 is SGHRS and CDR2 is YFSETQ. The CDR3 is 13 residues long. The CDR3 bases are TGCGCCAGCAGCCCCCGGCGCGATGAAAAACTGTTTTTT. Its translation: CASSPRRDEKLFF.

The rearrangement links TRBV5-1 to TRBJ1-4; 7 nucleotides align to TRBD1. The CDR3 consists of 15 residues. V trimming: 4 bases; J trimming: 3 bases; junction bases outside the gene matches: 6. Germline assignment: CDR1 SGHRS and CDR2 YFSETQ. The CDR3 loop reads CASSRPTGSNEKLFF. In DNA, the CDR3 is TGCGCCAGCAGCAGACCGACAGGGTCTAATGAAAAACTGTTTTTT. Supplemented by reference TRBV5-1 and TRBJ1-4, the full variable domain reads KAGVTQTPRYLIKTRGQQVTLSCSPISGHRSVSWYQQTPGQGLQFLFEYFSETQRNKGNFPGRFSGRQFSNSRSEMNVSTLELGDSALYLCASSRPTGSNEKLFFGSGTQLSVL.

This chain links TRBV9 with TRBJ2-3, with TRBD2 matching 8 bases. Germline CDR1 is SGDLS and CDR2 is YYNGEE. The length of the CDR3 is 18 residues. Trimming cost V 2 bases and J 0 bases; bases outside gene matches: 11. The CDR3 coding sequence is TGTGCCAGCAGCGTCACAACCTTTAGCGGGATTAGCACAGATACGCAGTATTTT. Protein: CASSVTTFSGISTDTQYF.

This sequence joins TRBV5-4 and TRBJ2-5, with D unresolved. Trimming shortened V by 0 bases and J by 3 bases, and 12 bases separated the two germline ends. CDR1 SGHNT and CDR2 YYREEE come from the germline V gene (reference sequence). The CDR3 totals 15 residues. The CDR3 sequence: CASSLGGRMEETQYF. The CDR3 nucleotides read TGTGCCAGCAGCTTGGGGGGAAGGATGGAAGAGACCCAGTACTTC.

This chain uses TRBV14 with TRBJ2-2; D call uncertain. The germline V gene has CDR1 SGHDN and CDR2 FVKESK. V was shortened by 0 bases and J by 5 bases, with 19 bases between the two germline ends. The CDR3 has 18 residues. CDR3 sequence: CASSQDWGNSLSTGELFF. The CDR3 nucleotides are TGTGCCAGCAGCCAAGATTGGGGAAATTCTCTTTCGACCGGGGAGCTGTTTTTT.

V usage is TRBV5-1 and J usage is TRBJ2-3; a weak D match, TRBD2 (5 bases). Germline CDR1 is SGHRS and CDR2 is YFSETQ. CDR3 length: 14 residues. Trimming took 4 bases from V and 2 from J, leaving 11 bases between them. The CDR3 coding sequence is TGCGCCAGCAGCCCGCGGACTGTCACAGATACGCAGTATTTT. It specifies CASSPRTVTDTQYF.

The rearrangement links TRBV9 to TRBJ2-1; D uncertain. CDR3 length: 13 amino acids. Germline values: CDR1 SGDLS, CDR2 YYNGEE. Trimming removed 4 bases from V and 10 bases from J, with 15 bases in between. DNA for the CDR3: TGTGCCAGCAGCTTCACTCCCAGTGGGGAGCAGTTCTTC. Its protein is CASSFTPSGEQFF.

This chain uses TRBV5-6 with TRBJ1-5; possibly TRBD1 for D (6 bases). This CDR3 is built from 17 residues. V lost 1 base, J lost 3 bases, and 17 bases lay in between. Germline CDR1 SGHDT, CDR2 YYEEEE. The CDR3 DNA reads TGTGCCAGCAGCTTGTGGGGGGCGCGAGGAGACAATCAGCCCCAGCATTTT. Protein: CASSLWGARGDNQPQHF.

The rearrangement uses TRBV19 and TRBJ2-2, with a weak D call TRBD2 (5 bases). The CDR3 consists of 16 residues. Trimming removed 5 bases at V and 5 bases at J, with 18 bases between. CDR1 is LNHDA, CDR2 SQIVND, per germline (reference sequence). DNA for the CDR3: TGTGCCAGTAGTCGGAGGTTGGGGAGTCGGACCGGGGAGCTGTTTTTT. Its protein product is CASSRRLGSRTGELFF.

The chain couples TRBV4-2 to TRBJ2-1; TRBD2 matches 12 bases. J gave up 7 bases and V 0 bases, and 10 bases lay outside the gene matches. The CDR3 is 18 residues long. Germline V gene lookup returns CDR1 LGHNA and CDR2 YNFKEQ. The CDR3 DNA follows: TGTGCCAGCAGCCAAGATGCTAGCGGGAGGGTGCTTAGGAATGAGCAGTTCTTC. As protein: CASSQDASGRVLRNEQFF.

CDR3 sequence reads: CASSPNRGLRNIQYF. CDR3 nucleotide sequence: TGCGCCAGCAGTCCCAACAGGGGGCTACGGAACATTCAGTACTTC. J is TRBJ2-4 and V is TRBV23-1; 9 bases map to TRBD1. TRBV23-1 is annotated as an ORF whose role is uncertain. CDR3 length: 15 residues. The V segment lost 4 bases and the J segment 7 bases; nucleotides outside the gene matches: 8.

Here the CDR3 reads CASSFNPNLNTEAFF. DNA for the CDR3: TGCGCCAGCAGCTTCAACCCTAACTTGAACACTGAAGCTTTCTTT. The genes are TRBV5-1 and TRBJ1-1; no reliable D call. There are 15 residues in the CDR3. Germline V lookup: CDR1 SGHRS, CDR2 YFSETQ. V was cut by 2 bases and J by 0 bases, with 11 bases left in between.